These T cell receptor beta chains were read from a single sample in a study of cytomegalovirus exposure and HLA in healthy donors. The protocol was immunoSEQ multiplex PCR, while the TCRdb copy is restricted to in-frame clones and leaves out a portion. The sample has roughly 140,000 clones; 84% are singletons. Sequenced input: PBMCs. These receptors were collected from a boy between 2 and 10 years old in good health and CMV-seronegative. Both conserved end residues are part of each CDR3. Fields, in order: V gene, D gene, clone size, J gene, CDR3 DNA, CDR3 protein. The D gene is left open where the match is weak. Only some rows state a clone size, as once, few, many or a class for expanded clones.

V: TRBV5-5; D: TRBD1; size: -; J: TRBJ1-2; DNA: TGTGCCAGCAGCAAGACAGGGGGCATCTATGGCTACACCTTC; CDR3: CASSKTGGIYGYTF
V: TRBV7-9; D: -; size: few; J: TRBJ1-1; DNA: TGTGCCAGCAGCTTTTTACAGGGAAGGGGTGAAGCTTTCTTT; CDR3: CASSFLQGRGEAFF
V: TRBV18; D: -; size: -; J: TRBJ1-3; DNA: TGTGCCAGCTCACCATCGGTGTCTCTGAACACCATATATTTT; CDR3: CASSPSVSLNTIYF
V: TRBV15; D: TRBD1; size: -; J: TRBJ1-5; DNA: TGTGCCACCAGCATCGACAGGGGAGTGGCGCAGCCCCAGCATTTT; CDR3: CATSIDRGVAQPQHF
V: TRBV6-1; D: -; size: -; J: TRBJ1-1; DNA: TGTGCCAGCAGGGAAGACAGGCTGATCCCAAAAAACACTGAAGCTTTCTTT; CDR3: CASREDRLIPKNTEAFF
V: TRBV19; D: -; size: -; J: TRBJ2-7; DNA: TGTGCCAGTAGAAGGGGGGAGGGGCGGAAGTCCTACGAGCAGTACTTC; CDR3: CASRRGEGRKSYEQYF
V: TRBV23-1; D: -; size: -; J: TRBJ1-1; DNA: TGCGCCAGCAGTCAATCGGGGGGGAACACTGAAGCTTTCTTT; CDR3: CASSQSGGNTEAFF
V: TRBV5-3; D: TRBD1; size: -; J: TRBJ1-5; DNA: TGTGCCAGAAGCAGGACAGGGCGGCCCCAGCATTTT; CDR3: CARSRTGRPQHF
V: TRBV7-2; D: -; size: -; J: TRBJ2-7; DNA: TGTGCCAGCAGCTTCAAAGCGACTACCTACGAGCAGTACTTC; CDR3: CASSFKATTYEQYF
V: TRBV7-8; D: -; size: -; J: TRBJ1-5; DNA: TGTGCCAGCACGGCAGGGGTTATCAATCAGCCCCAGCATTTT; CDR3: CASTAGVINQPQHF
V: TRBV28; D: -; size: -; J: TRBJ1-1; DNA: TGTGCCAGCAGTTTTAACCCAGGGTCTGAAGCTTTCTTT; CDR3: CASSFNPGSEAFF
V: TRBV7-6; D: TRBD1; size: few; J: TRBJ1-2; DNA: TGTGCCAGCAGCCTAAAAGGACAGGGCATCGGTGGCTACACCTTC; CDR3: CASSLKGQGIGGYTF
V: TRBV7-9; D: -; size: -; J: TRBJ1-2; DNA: TGTGCCAGCAGCTTAACAGGGAATGGCTACACCTTC; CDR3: CASSLTGNGYTF
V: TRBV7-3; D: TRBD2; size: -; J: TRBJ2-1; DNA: TGTGCCAGCAGCTTAGGACTAGCGGGCAATGAGCAGTTCTTC; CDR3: CASSLGLAGNEQFF
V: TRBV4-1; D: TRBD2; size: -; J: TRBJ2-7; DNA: TGCGCCAGCAGCCAAGAGGGACTAGACAGTAAGTACTACGAGCAGTACTTC; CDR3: CASSQEGLDSKYYEQYF
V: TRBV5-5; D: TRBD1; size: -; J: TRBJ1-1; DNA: TGTGCCAGCAGCTTGGCGGGTACAGGGGGACCAACTGAAGCTTTCTTT; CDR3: CASSLAGTGGPTEAFF
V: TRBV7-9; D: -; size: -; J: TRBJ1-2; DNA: TGTGCCAGCAGCCTCAGACAGGTCTATGGCTACACCTTC; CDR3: CASSLRQVYGYTF
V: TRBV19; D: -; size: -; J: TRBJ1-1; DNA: TGTGCCAGTAGTGGGCCTGGCATGAACACTGAAGCTTTCTTT; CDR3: CASSGPGMNTEAFF
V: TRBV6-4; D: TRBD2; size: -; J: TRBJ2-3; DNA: TGTGCCAGCAGTGGAATAGCGGGGGGCACAGATACGCAGTATTTT; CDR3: CASSGIAGGTDTQYF
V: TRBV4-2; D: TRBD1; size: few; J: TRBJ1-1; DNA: TGTGCCAGCAGCGATTACTCAGGGGGAGCGAACACTGAAGCTTTCTTT; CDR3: CASSDYSGGANTEAFF
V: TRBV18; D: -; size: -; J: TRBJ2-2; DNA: TGTGCCAGCTCACCACGTTTAACGAACACCGGGGAGCTGTTTTTT; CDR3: CASSPRLTNTGELFF
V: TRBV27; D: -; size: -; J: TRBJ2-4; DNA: TGTGCCAGCAGTCCCCCGGGGGGCCGGAAAAACATTCAGTACTTC; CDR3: CASSPPGGRKNIQYF
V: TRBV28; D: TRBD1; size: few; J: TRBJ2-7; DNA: TGTGCCAGCATCTCGAGTCCCGGGACAGGGACCTACGAGCAGTACTTC; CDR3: CASISSPGTGTYEQYF
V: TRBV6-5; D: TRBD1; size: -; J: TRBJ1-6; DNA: TGTGCCAGCAGTCGGGACAGGGGATCACCCCTCCACTTT; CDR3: CASSRDRGSPLHF
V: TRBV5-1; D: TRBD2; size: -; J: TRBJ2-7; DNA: TGCGCCAGCAGCTTGGCCGTTCTAGCGGGGGCTTTTAAACACGAGCAGTACTTC; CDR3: CASSLAVLAGAFKHEQYF
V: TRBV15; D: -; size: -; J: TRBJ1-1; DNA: TGTGCCACCAGCAGGAGCCTGGTGAACACTGAAGCTTTCTTT; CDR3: CATSRSLVNTEAFF
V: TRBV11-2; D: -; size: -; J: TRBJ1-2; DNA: TGTGCCAGCAGCTTCACAACGAATAACTATGGCTACACCTTC; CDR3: CASSFTTNNYGYTF
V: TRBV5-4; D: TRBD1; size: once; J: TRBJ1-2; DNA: TGTGCCAGCAGCATAGGACAGGACTATGGCTACACCTTC; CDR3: CASSIGQDYGYTF
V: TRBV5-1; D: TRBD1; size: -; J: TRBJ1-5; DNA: TGCGCCAGCAGCTTGCGCGGGACAGGGTTGAATCAGCCCCAGCATTTT; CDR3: CASSLRGTGLNQPQHF
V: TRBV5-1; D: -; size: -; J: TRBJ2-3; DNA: TGCGCCAGCAGCTTGGCTTCGGGAACAGATACGCAGTATTTT; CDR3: CASSLASGTDTQYF
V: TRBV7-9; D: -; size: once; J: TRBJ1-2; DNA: TGTGCCAGCAGCTTCGAGCGGGAGGCTGGCTACACCTTC; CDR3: CASSFEREAGYTF
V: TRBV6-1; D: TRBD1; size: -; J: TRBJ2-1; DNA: TGTGCCACCCAAGGGGGCCGGGGTGAGCAGTTCTTC; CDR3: CATQGGRGEQFF
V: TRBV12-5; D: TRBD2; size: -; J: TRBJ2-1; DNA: TGTGCTAGTGCGGGGACTACCGACCGGGGTGAGCAGTTCTTC; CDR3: CASAGTTDRGEQFF
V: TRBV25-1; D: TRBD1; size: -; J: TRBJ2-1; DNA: TGTGCCAGCAGTGGGTTGACAGGGAAGACCTCCAATGAGCAGTTCTTC; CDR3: CASSGLTGKTSNEQFF
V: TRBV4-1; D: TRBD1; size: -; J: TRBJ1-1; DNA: TGCGCCAGCAGTCGAACCCGGGACAGGGCATCGGATAGCACTGAAGCTTTCTTT; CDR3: CASSRTRDRASDSTEAFF
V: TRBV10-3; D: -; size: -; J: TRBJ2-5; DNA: TGTGCCATCAGCGGACAGAAACAAGAGACCCAGTACTTC; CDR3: CAISGQKQETQYF
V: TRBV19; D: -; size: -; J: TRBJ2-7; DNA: TGTGCCAGTAGTGGGACACCCTCGTACGAGCAGTACTTC; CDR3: CASSGTPSYEQYF
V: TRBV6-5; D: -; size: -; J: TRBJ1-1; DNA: TGTGCCAGCAGTTACTTCGTCGACAGCTACACTGAAGCTTTCTTT; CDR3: CASSYFVDSYTEAFF
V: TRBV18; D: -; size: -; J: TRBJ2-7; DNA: TGTGCCAGCTCACCACCCCATCCCCTGGACAGGGAGGGATACGAGCAGTACTTC; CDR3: CASSPPHPLDREGYEQYF
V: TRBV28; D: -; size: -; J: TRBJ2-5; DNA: TGTGCCAGCAGTTTGAAGGGGGTGGGAGAGACCCAGTACTTC; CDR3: CASSLKGVGETQYF
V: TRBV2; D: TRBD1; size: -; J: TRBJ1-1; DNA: TGTGCCAGCAGGGGGAGTGGGACAGAGGAAACTTTCTTT; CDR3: CASRGSGTEETFF
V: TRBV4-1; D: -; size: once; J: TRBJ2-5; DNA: TGCGCCAGCAGCCCCGGGTCCAGTGACCCCCAGTACTTC; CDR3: CASSPGSSDPQYF
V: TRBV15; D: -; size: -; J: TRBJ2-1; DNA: TGTGCCACCAGCAGAGATTTTGCAGGGCTCGACAATGAGCAGTTCTTC; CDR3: CATSRDFAGLDNEQFF
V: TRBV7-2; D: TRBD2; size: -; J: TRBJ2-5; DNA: TGTGCCAGCAGCCCCTACCGGACTAGCCGAGAGACCCAGTACTTC; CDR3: CASSPYRTSRETQYF
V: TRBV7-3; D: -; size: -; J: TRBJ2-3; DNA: TGTGCCAGCAGCTTATCTCAGGGGACAGATACGCAGTATTTT; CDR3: CASSLSQGTDTQYF